This record covers a single T cell receptor beta chain. The data were taken from a study of blood T cell repertoires in COVID-19. How the authors handled the data: It was from reference gene primer amplification that nucleated cell counts were estimated. Profiled with immunoSEQ multiplex PCR; TCRdb holds only in-frame clones, not every one. V and J calls and clone size are as listed in that table; D and trimming were resolved from the DNA. The table shows roughly 190,000 clones, with 76% occurring only once. The source of this sequence is a woman between 45 and 60 years old with acute COVID-19. The specimen was PBMCs or T cells enriched from blood (not recorded which).

CDR3 sequence reads: CASSLVQGAQGYTF. The CDR3 DNA reads TGCGCCAGCAGCTTGGTTCAGGGGGCACAGGGCTACACCTTC. The V and J genes are TRBV5-1 and TRBJ1-2; 8 bases align to TRBD1. Trimming at V came to 0 bases and at J to 8 bases, leaving 6 bases not matched to a gene. This CDR3 is built from 14 residues. The germline gives CDR1 SGHRS, CDR2 YFSETQ.